Listed below are T cell receptor beta chains from one sample, sequenced in a study of CD8+ T cells in alopecia areata. The protocol was immunoSEQ multiplex PCR, while the TCRdb copy is restricted to in-frame clones and leaves out a portion. This sample carries some 96,000 clones, roughly 64% of them seen once, and the ten largest clones take 15% to 18%. The sample consisted of CD8+ T cells sorted from blood, taken at week 4, from a patient treated with tofacitinib. The origin of the receptors is a human donor with alopecia areata. The CDR3 runs from the conserved cysteine through the conserved F or W. Each record gives: D gene, J gene, V gene, clone size, CDR3 length, CDR3 DNA, CDR3 protein. A D gene is named only where the DNA matches it firmly. Size tells how often a clone was seen (once, few, many) or the class of an expanded clone, and some rows leave it out.

>.|TRBJ2-5|TRBV15|.|15
TGTGCCACCAGCAGAGATAGGGGGGCCAGTAAGACCCAGTACTTC
CATSRDRGASKTQYF
>.|TRBJ1-1|TRBV27|few|14
TGTGCCAGCAGTTTAGGATGGGCCGGCACTGAAGCTTTCTTT
CASSLGWAGTEAFF
>TRBD2|TRBJ2-1|TRBV15|once|15
TGTGCCACCAGCAATAGGAGCGGGATCATCAATGAGCAGTTCTTC
CATSNRSGIINEQFF
>TRBD2|TRBJ2-1|TRBV4-1|.|14
TGCGCCAGCAGCCAAGGACTAGCGTGGAATGAGCAGTTCTTC
CASSQGLAWNEQFF
>TRBD2|TRBJ2-1|TRBV27|.|19
TGTGCCAGCAGTTCGTCGGGACTAGCGGGGGCCAGACAATACAATGAGCAGTTCTTC
CASSSSGLAGARQYNEQFF
>.|TRBJ1-1|TRBV27|.|13
TGTGCCAGCAGTGGCAAGGTGAACACTGAAGCTTTCTTT
CASSGKVNTEAFF
>TRBD1|TRBJ1-6|TRBV7-9|.|16
TGTGCCAGCAGCGACATACAGGGGGTGCTGAATTCACCCCTCCACTTT
CASSDIQGVLNSPLHF
>.|TRBJ1-1|TRBV4-2|.|17
TGTGCCAGCAGCCAAGGGGGTGGGGTCTGGGGAACGACTGAAGCTTTCTTT
CASSQGGGVWGTTEAFF
>TRBD1|TRBJ1-5|TRBV30|.|14
TGTGCCTGGGACTCGGGACAGGGTAATCAGCCCCAGCATTTT
CAWDSGQGNQPQHF
>.|TRBJ2-3|TRBV5-1|.|16
TGCGCCAGCAGCGTGGGGACAAGTCTCCGCACAGATACGCAGTATTTT
CASSVGTSLRTDTQYF
>.|TRBJ1-1|TRBV27|.|13
TGTGCCAGCAGTCTCACCGGACAGTCTGAAGCTTTCTTT
CASSLTGQSEAFF
>.|TRBJ1-6|TRBV7-8|few|15
TGTGCCAGCAGCTCGACAGTCGGGTATAATTCACCCCTCCACTTT
CASSSTVGYNSPLHF
>TRBD1|TRBJ2-7|TRBV4-1|.|15
TGCGCCAGCAGCCGACTACAGGGGGCTTCCTACGAGCAGTACTTC
CASSRLQGASYEQYF
>.|TRBJ2-7|TRBV4-1|.|15
TGCGCCAGCAGCCTGGGACACGGGGAAGCCTACGAGCAGTACTTC
CASSLGHGEAYEQYF
>TRBD1|TRBJ2-1|TRBV30|.|14
TGTGCCTGGAGTTTCGGGCAGGGGGCCTATGAGCAGTTCTTC
CAWSFGQGAYEQFF
>.|TRBJ1-2|TRBV9|.|15
TGTGCCAGCAGCGTAGGCCAGGGAGTCAACTATGGCTACACCTTC
CASSVGQGVNYGYTF
>TRBD1|TRBJ2-7|TRBV19|once|15
TGTGCCAGTAGTCCGACGACAGGGCGTTGGGACGAGCAGTACTTC
CASSPTTGRWDEQYF
>.|TRBJ1-2|TRBV25-1|.|14
TGTGCCAGCAGCATCGGGGGCCCCTCCTATGGCTACACCTTC
CASSIGGPSYGYTF
>.|TRBJ2-2|TRBV5-1|.|15
TGCGCCAGCAGCTCACTAGGTTACAACACCGGGGAGCTGTTTTTT
CASSSLGYNTGELFF
>TRBD1|TRBJ2-1|TRBV19|few|15
TGTGCCAGTAGTATCCTGGGACAGGGGTCCAATGAGCAGTTCTTC
CASSILGQGSNEQFF
>.|TRBJ2-1|TRBV4-2|.|15
TGTGCCAGCAGCTTACCGGGTAGTAAAGACAATGAGCAGTTCTTC
CASSLPGSKDNEQFF
>.|TRBJ2-5|TRBV14|.|13
TGTGCCAGCAGCCAACGGGGGTGGGAGACCCAGTACTTC
CASSQRGWETQYF
>TRBD2|TRBJ2-1|TRBV4-1|few|17
TGCGCCAGCAGCCAAGAAAGGGCGGGAGGGCCGGTCAATGAGCAGTTCTTC
CASSQERAGGPVNEQFF
>.|TRBJ2-3|TRBV21-1|.|15
TGTGCCAGCAGCAATAGGACAGGGGGCGCAGATACGCAGTATTTT
CASSNRTGGADTQYF
>.|TRBJ1-1|TRBV19|few|11
TGTGCCAGTAGTACGGTCTCGGAAGCTTTCTTT
CASSTVSEAFF
>.|TRBJ2-1|TRBV9|once|12
TGTGCCAGCAGGGGGGTCGACAATGAGCAGTTCTTC
CASRGVDNEQFF
>.|TRBJ2-7|TRBV29-1|.|11
TGCAGCGTCATGGACGGCTACGAGCAGTACTTC
CSVMDGYEQYF
>.|TRBJ2-6|TRBV9|.|18
TGTGCCAGCAGCGTAGTCCAGGGGCTCTACTCTGGGGCCAACGTCCTGACTTTC
CASSVVQGLYSGANVLTF
>.|TRBJ1-1|TRBV5-6|.|15
TGTGCCAGCAGCTTGTTCTTGGGTAAGAACACTGAAGCTTTCTTT
CASSLFLGKNTEAFF
>TRBD1|TRBJ1-1|TRBV5-6|few|16
TGTGCCAGCAGATCGGAGGACAGGGCATTGGGGACTGAAGCTTTCTTT
CASRSEDRALGTEAFF
>.|TRBJ2-7|TRBV9|.|13
TGTGCCAGCAGCGTAGAAGAGGGTCGGGAGCAGTACTTC
CASSVEEGREQYF